The 32 T cell receptor beta chains given below trace back to one sample, sequenced in a study of Ad26.COV2.S vaccination and SARS-CoV-2 variants. Documented treatment: roughly 18 received Ad26.COV2.S at low or high dose, single or two shots; 5 received placebo; per-sample allocation not given. Sampling happened 63 days after the first vaccine or placebo injection. Only in-frame clones appear in the TCRdb table, and some are missing; sequencing was by immunoSEQ multiplex PCR. The table has 200,000 to 250,000 clones, more than 75% seen once. This material consisted of peripheral blood, taken in a trial of Ad26.COV2.S vaccine versus placebo. The receptors derive from a person between 18 and 59 years old who received the Ad26.COV2.S COVID-19 vaccine or a placebo.

V usage is TRBV12-3 or TRBV12-4 and J usage is TRBJ1-1; perhaps TRBD1 as D (6 bases). The germline V and J ends were trimmed by 6 bases and 5 bases, with 10 bases remaining between them. The CDR3 runs to 12 residues. The chain's CDR3 is CASRSTGTEAFF. CDR3 DNA: TGTGCCAGCAGATCTACAGGGACTGAAGCTTTCTTT.

The rearrangement uses TRBV7-6 and TRBJ1-1, with a possible D match to TRBD1 (5 bases). CDR3 size: 13 residues. Germline V CDR1 and CDR2: SGHVS, FNYEAQ. Trimming pared 1 base from V and 7 bases from J, leaving 10 bases between. CDR3 sequence: CASSLGMGGEAFF. The CDR3 nucleotides read TGTGCCAGCAGCTTAGGTATGGGGGGTGAAGCTTTCTTT.

This chain connects TRBV7-9 to TRBJ1-1; 7 positions agree with TRBD1. The CDR3 contains 14 residues. Looked up from germline, CDR1 is SEHNR and CDR2 is FQNEAQ (reference sequence). Trimming at V came to 5 bases and at J to 5 bases, leaving 8 bases not matched to a gene. The CDR3 coding sequence is TGTGCCAGCAGCCCCAAGACAGGGTCAACTGAAGCTTTCTTT. As protein: CASSPKTGSTEAFF.

The gene calls are TRBV30 and TRBJ2-5; 15 bases agree with TRBD2. CDR1 and CDR2 (germline): GTSNPN, SVGIG (reference sequence). The CDR3 has 15 amino acids. The J segment lost 1 base and the V segment lost 5 bases, leaving 2 bases of the junction unmatched. The CDR3 coding sequence is TGTGCCTGGGGGACTAGCGGGAGGATCCAAGAGACCCAGTACTTC. This codes for CAWGTSGRIQETQYF.

This sequence joins TRBV4-2 and TRBJ2-3; 7 bases map to TRBD1. Germline values: CDR1 LGHNA, CDR2 YNFKEQ. This CDR3 contains 18 residues. The trim removed 0 bases at V and 8 bases at J, leaving 17 bases unmatched. CDR3 in amino acids: CASSQDLRGQLGKVTQYF. The CDR3 DNA reads TGTGCCAGCAGCCAAGATCTTAGGGGGCAACTAGGGAAGGTTACGCAGTATTTT.

The V call is TRBV12-3 or TRBV12-4, the J call TRBJ2-7; D remains unclear. The V gene lost 5 bases and the J gene lost 3 bases, with 5 bases spanning the gap. The CDR3 has 11 amino acids. The CDR3 loop reads CASSRYYEQYF. The DNA for the CDR3 is TGTGCCAGCAGTCGTTACTACGAGCAGTACTTC.

The chain employs TRBV27 and TRBJ2-2; 11 bases align to TRBD2. Germline lookup yields CDR1 MNHEY and CDR2 SMNVEV (reference sequence). V gave up 2 bases and J gave up 2 bases; unmatched junction bases: 7. This CDR3 is built from 18 residues. The CDR3 spells CASSLKLLAGANTGELFF. The CDR3 DNA reads as TGTGCCAGCAGTTTAAAGTTACTAGCGGGGGCAAACACCGGGGAGCTGTTTTTT.

This clone appeared a few times. The gene calls are TRBV25-1 and TRBJ2-2; D remains ambiguous. Trimming removed 5 bases from V and 1 base from J, with 8 bases in between. Germline CDR1 MGHDK, CDR2 SYGVNS. This CDR3 comprises 14 residues. CDR3: CASSYGMNTGELFF. CDR3 DNA sequence: TGTGCCAGCAGTTATGGGATGAACACCGGGGAGCTGTTTTTT.

This clone has just a few counts. The chain employs TRBV5-5 and TRBJ2-7, with 10 bases identical to TRBD1. The V segment lost 7 bases and the J segment 4 bases; nucleotides outside the gene matches: 5. This CDR3 is 13 amino acids long. From germline, CDR1 is SGHKS and CDR2 YYEKEE (reference sequence). The CDR3 loop reads CASARTGGYEQYF. The CDR3 DNA reads TGTGCCAGCGCCCGGACAGGGGGGTACGAGCAGTACTTC. Full variable domain (missing parts from reference TRBV5-5 and TRBJ2-7): DAGVTQSPTHLIKTRGQQVTLRCSPISGHKSVSWYQQVLGQGPQFIFQYYEKEERGRGNFPDRFSARQFPNYSSELNVNALLLGDSALYLCASARTGGYEQYFGPGTRLTVT.

CDR3 DNA: TGCGCCAGCAGCTTGGGGCGGGGGACAGGACTGAGGGATGAGCAGTTCTTC. Translation gives CASSLGRGTGLRDEQFF. The rearrangement joins TRBV5-1 to TRBJ2-1, with D perhaps TRBD1 (8 bases). Trimming left V 0 bases short and J 8 bases short, with 21 bases between. Germline V gene lookup returns CDR1 SGHRS and CDR2 YFSETQ. The CDR3 sequence is 17 residues long.

The rearrangement uses TRBV5-5 and TRBJ1-5; D is ambiguous. Trimming stripped 4 bases from V and 7 bases from J, with 12 bases between. Germline CDR1 and CDR2: SGHKS and YYEKEE (reference sequence). The CDR3 contains 13 residues. The CDR3 DNA reads TGTGCCAGCAGCCCCGACGGGAGGCAGCCCCAGCATTTT. This encodes CASSPDGRQPQHF. The full variable domain, its missing parts supplied by reference TRBV5-5 and TRBJ1-5, is DAGVTQSPTHLIKTRGQQVTLRCSPISGHKSVSWYQQVLGQGPQFIFQYYEKEERGRGNFPDRFSARQFPNYSSELNVNALLLGDSALYLCASSPDGRQPQHFGDGTRLSIL.

This clone was seen more than once but under ten times. CDR3 in DNA: TGTGCCAGCAGTTTAGGCCTAGCGGGGCGGCACAATGAGCAGTTCTTC. Protein product: CASSLGLAGRHNEQFF. This chain joins TRBV27 and TRBJ2-1; TRBD2 agrees at 9 bases. Trimming at V came to 2 bases and at J to 5 bases, leaving 7 bases not matched to a gene. Germline V gene data show CDR1 as MNHEY and CDR2 as SMNVEV (reference sequence). The CDR3 runs to 16 residues.

The genes are TRBV6-5 and TRBJ1-1, with D unclear. Germline lookup yields CDR1 MNHEY and CDR2 SVGAGI. CDR3 length equals 15 residues. V gave up 0 bases and J gave up 3 bases, with 11 bases separating them. The chain's CDR3 is CASSYSGGSDTEAFF. The CDR3 nucleotides read TGTGCCAGCAGTTACTCGGGAGGCTCAGACACTGAAGCTTTCTTT.

The chain carries TRBV28 and TRBJ2-7; possible D gene TRBD2, 5 bases. The V and J ends lost 6 bases and 0 bases respectively, with 9 bases between them. The length of the CDR3 is 13 residues. The germline gives CDR1 MDHEN, CDR2 SYDVKM. This CDR3 is CASSGGYSYEQYF. The CDR3 DNA reads as TGTGCCAGCAGCGGAGGATACTCCTACGAGCAGTACTTC.

The chain is built from TRBV5-1 and TRBJ2-3; weak D call: TRBD2 (5 bases). Germline V CDR1 and CDR2: SGHRS, YFSETQ. V lost 3 bases, J lost 0 bases, and 11 bases lay in between. This CDR3 comprises 15 residues. This CDR3 reads CASSSTGSSTDTQYF. The CDR3 region has the DNA TGCGCCAGCAGCTCAACGGGATCTAGCACAGATACGCAGTATTTT.

The gene calls are TRBV14 and TRBJ2-3; D gene ambiguous. The length of the CDR3 is 15 residues. V lost 5 bases, J lost 1 base, and 13 bases lay in between. CDR1 is SGHDN, CDR2 FVKESK, per germline. The DNA of the CDR3 is TGTGCCAGCAGCTATTCCCCAACTCGCACAGATACGCAGTATTTT. Amino acid sequence: CASSYSPTRTDTQYF.

The genes are TRBV15 and TRBJ2-7; D perhaps matches TRBD1 (6 bases). CDR3 length equals 14 residues. Germline CDR1 is LNHNV and CDR2 is YYDKDF (reference sequence). V was clipped by 3 bases and J by 1 base, with 10 bases between them. CDR3 protein: CATSSVDSSYEQYF. The CDR3 DNA sequence: TGTGCCACCAGCAGTGTGGACAGTTCCTACGAGCAGTACTTC.

The chain employs TRBV9 and TRBJ1-6; the D gene is possibly TRBD1 (5 bases). V was clipped by 0 bases and J by 0 bases, with 7 bases between them. The CDR3 spans 16 residues. From germline, CDR1 is SGDLS and CDR2 YYNGEE. The CDR3 loop reads CASSVGGSSYNSPLHF. CDR3 bases: TGTGCCAGCAGCGTAGGGGGGAGCTCCTATAATTCACCCCTCCACTTT.

The genes are TRBV19 and TRBJ1-2, with 12 nucleotides matching TRBD1. V shed 6 bases, J shed 7 bases, and the junction held 9 bases outside the gene matches. The CDR3 consists of 15 residues. Germline V CDR1 and CDR2: LNHDA, SQIVND (reference sequence). The CDR3 DNA is TGTGCCAGTAGCCTTCCGGGACAGGGGGCCGTTGGCTACACCTTC. Amino acids: CASSLPGQGAVGYTF.

This chain uses TRBV12-3 or TRBV12-4 with TRBJ1-2; D may be TRBD1 (6 bases). The V end was cut by 2 bases, the J end by 8 bases, with 12 bases between. The CDR3 has 13 residues. The CDR3 DNA reads TGTGCCAGCAGTTTATTCAGGGGACGAGGCTACACCTTC. Translating it yields CASSLFRGRGYTF.

This clone was recorded at least ten times. The rearrangement joins TRBV6-6 to TRBJ1-2; tentative D call: TRBD1 (5 bases). The V gene lost 5 bases and the J gene lost 2 bases, with 9 bases spanning the gap. CDR3 length equals 13 residues. The germline V gene encodes CDR1 MNHNY and CDR2 SVGAGI (reference sequence). CDR3 in amino acids: CASSARDNYGYTF. Written as DNA, the CDR3 is TGTGCCAGCAGTGCCCGGGACAACTATGGCTACACCTTC.

The chain joins TRBV28 to TRBJ1-4; no reliable D call. The V gene lost 3 bases and the J gene lost 3 bases, with 8 bases spanning the gap. Germline V gene sequence: CDR1 MDHEN, CDR2 SYDVKM. CDR3 length: 14 amino acids. Here the CDR3 reads CASSFLTANEKLFF. The DNA for the CDR3 is TGTGCCAGCAGTTTTCTGACGGCTAATGAAAAACTGTTTTTT.

The chain recombines TRBV7-2 with TRBJ2-7; TRBD1 matches 10 bases. This CDR3 is built from 13 residues. J was trimmed by 4 bases and V by 5 bases; bases with no gene match: 2. Germline-derived CDR1 and CDR2 are SGHTA and FQGNSA. The chain's CDR3 is CASSADRGYEQYF. CDR3 DNA sequence: TGTGCCAGCAGCGCGGACAGGGGGTACGAGCAGTACTTC. Full variable domain (rest looked up from reference TRBV7-2 and TRBJ2-7): GAGVSQSPSNKVTEKGKDVELRCDPISGHTALYWYRQSLGQGLEFLIYFQGNSAPDKSGLPSDRFSAERTGGSVSTLTIQRTQQEDSAVYLCASSADRGYEQYFGPGTRLTVT.

The CDR3 DNA is TGTGCCACCGGGGTCGGAAACACCATATATTTT. The encoded protein is CATGVGNTIYF. The chain has TRBV24-1 and TRBJ1-3; D not certain. Germline V gives CDR1 KGHDR, CDR2 SFDVKD. The length of the CDR3 is 11 residues. Trimming took off 9 bases at V and 4 bases at J, with 6 bases between the two ends.

The V and J genes are TRBV7-8 and TRBJ1-1; D may be TRBD1 (5 bases). CDR1 is SGHVS, CDR2 FQNEAQ, per germline. The CDR3 sequence is 14 residues long. V gave up 5 bases and J gave up 8 bases, with 18 bases separating them. This chain's CDR3 is CASSPGEGLREAFF. For the CDR3, the DNA is TGTGCCAGCAGCCCTGGGGAGGGGTTGAGGGAAGCTTTCTTT.

The chain is built from TRBV10-2 and TRBJ2-3, with D perhaps matching TRBD2 (7 bases). Per the germline V gene, CDR1 is WSHSY and CDR2 is SAAADI. With 8 bases removed from V and 0 bases from J, the gap between germline ends came to 15 bases. The CDR3 is 15 residues long. The CDR3 bases are TGCGCCAGCGACGGCGGGGGCCTCAGCACAGATACGCAGTATTTT. Translating gives CASDGGGLSTDTQYF.

This chain uses TRBV2 with TRBJ1-5; no clear D gene. CDR3 size: 16 residues. V dropped 3 bases and J dropped 5 bases, with 17 bases sitting between them. Germline V gene data show CDR1 as SNHLY and CDR2 as FYNNEI. The CDR3 region has the DNA TGTGCCAGCAGTGACGTCTGGGCAGAAGTGGATCAGCCCCAGCATTTT. Protein sequence: CASSDVWAEVDQPQHF.

The chain is built from TRBV6-2 or TRBV6-3 and TRBJ2-1; D perhaps matches TRBD1 (5 bases). Germline CDR1 MNHEY, CDR2 SVGEGT. This CDR3 comprises 11 residues. V was cut by 4 bases and J by 9 bases, with 7 bases left in between. Here the CDR3 DNA reads TGTGCCAGCAGTTTTAGGGGTGAGCAGTTCTTC. Its translation: CASSFRGEQFF.

This clone was counted a single time. The rearrangement joins TRBV28 to TRBJ2-5; 8 nucleotides align to TRBD1. Germline loops: CDR1 MDHEN, CDR2 SYDVKM. The trim removed 6 bases at V and 3 bases at J, leaving 3 bases unmatched. The CDR3 totals 13 residues. DNA for the CDR3: TGTGCCAGCAGCACGACAGGGGAAGAGACCCAGTACTTC. This sequence encodes CASSTTGEETQYF.

This rearrangement joins TRBV6-5 to TRBJ2-7; 7 nucleotides agree with TRBD2. The germline CDR1 and CDR2 sequences are MNHEY and SVGAGI. V lost 6 bases to trimming and J lost 0 bases; unmatched junction nucleotides: 2. CDR3 length equals 13 residues. CDR3 nucleotides: TGTGCCAGCAGCCTAGCGGTCTCCTACGAGCAGTACTTC. This encodes CASSLAVSYEQYF.

V is TRBV7-2 and J is TRBJ2-2; TRBD1 is a possible D gene (6 bases). The ends were cut back, 8 bases at V and 7 bases at J, with 23 bases in the middle. CDR1 is SGHTA and CDR2 is FQGNSA in the germline V gene. The CDR3 spans 16 residues. CDR3 sequence (DNA): TGTGCCAGCGCAGGGCCCAGGGGTATCCTTTTCGGGGAGCTGTTTTTT. Encoded protein: CASAGPRGILFGELFF. The full variable domain, in which reference TRBV7-2 and TRBJ2-2 provide the parts outside the CDR3, is GAGVSQSPSNKVTEKGKDVELRCDPISGHTALYWYRQSLGQGLEFLIYFQGNSAPDKSGLPSDRFSAERTGGSVSTLTIQRTQQEDSAVYLCASAGPRGILFGELFFGEGSRLTVL.

As for this clone: This specimen includes other DNA sequences encoding the same CDR3. CDR3 in DNA: TGTGCCAGCAGTCGAGCCTACGAGCAGTACTTC. This encodes CASSRAYEQYF. The rearrangement links TRBV28 to TRBJ2-7; unclear D gene. Per germline, CDR1 MDHEN and CDR2 SYDVKM. V was cut by 5 bases and J by 2 bases, with 4 bases left in between. The CDR3 contains 11 residues.